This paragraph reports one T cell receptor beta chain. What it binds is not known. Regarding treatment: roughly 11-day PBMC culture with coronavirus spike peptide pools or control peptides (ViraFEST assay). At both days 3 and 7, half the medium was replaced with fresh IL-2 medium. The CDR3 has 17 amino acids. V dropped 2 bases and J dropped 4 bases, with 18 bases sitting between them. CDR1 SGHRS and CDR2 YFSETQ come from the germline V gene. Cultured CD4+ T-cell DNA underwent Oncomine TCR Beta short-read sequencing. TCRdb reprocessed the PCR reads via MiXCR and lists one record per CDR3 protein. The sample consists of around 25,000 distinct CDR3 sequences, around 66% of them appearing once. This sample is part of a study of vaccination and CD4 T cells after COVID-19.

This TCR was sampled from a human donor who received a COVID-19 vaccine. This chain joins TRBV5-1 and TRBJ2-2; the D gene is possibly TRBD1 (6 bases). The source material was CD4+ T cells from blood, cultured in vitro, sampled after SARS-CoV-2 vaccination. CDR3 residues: CASSLATGSPGTGELFF. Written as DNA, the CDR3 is TGCGCCAGCAGCTTAGCCACAGGGAGTCCGGGCACCGGGGAGCTGTTTTTT. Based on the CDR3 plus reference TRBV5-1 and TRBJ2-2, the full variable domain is KAGVTQTPRYLIKTRGQQVTLSCSPISGHRSVSWYQQTPGQGLQFLFEYFSETQRNKGNFPGRFSGRQFSNSRSEMNVSTLELGDSALYLCASSLATGSPGTGELFFGEGSRLTVL.